This TCR beta chain is drawn from a study of blood T cell repertoires in COVID-19. Study overall: Samples came from the United States, Italy and Spain, spanning acute and convalescent COVID-19. In each case, the material was cDNA or gDNA derived from T cells, B-cell-depleted T cells, or PBMCs.

Germline V CDR1 and CDR2: ENHRY, SYGVKD. The length of the CDR3 is 14 residues. The V and J ends lost 6 bases and 1 base respectively, with 12 bases between them. There are many counts of this clone. Per the original methods: Cell counts per sample came from amplifying reference gene primers. Profiling relied on immunoSEQ multiplex PCR, and the TCRdb table lists in-frame clones only, not all of them. The D gene and trimming were derived from the DNA, and the V and J assignments and clone size from that table. The sample contains 100,000 to 150,000 clones, around two thirds of which appear only once. The chain uses TRBV10-3 and TRBJ1-1; D remains unclear. The sequencing sample was made of peripheral blood. The origin of this receptor is a woman between 65 and 79 years old with acute or convalescent COVID-19. The CDR3 is CAISPGNPNTEAFF. In nucleotides, the CDR3 is TGTGCCATCAGCCCCGGGAACCCGAACACTGAAGCTTTCTTT.